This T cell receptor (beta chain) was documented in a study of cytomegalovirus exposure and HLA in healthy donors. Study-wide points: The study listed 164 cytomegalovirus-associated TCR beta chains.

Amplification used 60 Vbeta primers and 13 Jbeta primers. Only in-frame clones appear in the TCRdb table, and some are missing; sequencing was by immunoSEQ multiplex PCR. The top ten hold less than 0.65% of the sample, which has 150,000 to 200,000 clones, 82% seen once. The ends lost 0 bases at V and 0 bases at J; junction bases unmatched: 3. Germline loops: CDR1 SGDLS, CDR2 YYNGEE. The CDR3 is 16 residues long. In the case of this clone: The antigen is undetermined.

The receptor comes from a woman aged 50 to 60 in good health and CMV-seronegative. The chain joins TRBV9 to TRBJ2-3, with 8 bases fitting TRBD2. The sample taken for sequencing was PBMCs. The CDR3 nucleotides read TGTGCCAGCAGCGTAGGGGCTAGCGGGAGCACAGATACGCAGTATTTT. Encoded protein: CASSVGASGSTDTQYF. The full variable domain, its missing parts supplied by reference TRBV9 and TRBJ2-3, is DSGVTQTPKHLITATGQRVTLRCSPRSGDLSVYWYQQSLDQGLQFLIQYYNGEERAKGNILERFSAQQFPDLHSELNLSSLELGDSALYFCASSVGASGSTDTQYFGPGTRLTVL.